These T cell receptor beta chains were read from a single sample in a study of a mutant IDH1 vaccine in newly diagnosed glioma. Their target antigens are unknown. The table came from immunoSEQ multiplex PCR; TCRdb's copy has only in-frame clones and leaves some out. The sample has about 68,000 clones, 80% to 85% seen once; the top ten hold less than 15%. The sample in question was PBMCs, obtained from a glioma patient whose treatment included an IDH1 peptide vaccine. The receptors here all came from a man aged 18 to 29 with glioma. Each CDR3 is given with its conserved first and last residue. The D gene is left open where the match is weak. Where a row states a size, it is once, few, many or the class of an expanded clone; other rows omit it.

TRBD1 TRBJ1-2 NA TRBV7-2 CASSPGGGPYGYTF TGTGCCAGCAGCCCAGGGGGGGGACCGTATGGCTACACCTTC
NA TRBJ2-5 once TRBV7-3 CASSPTGGGETQYF TGTGCCAGCAGCCCTACTGGAGGGGGGGAGACCCAGTACTTC
NA TRBJ2-7 NA TRBV7-8 CASSSDRTYEQYF TGTGCCAGCAGCTCCGACAGAACCTACGAGCAGTACTTC
NA TRBJ1-5 NA TRBV7-9 CASSLDFGFMGPNQPQHF TGTGCCAGCAGCTTAGACTTCGGTTTTATGGGACCGAATCAGCCCCAGCATTTT
TRBD1 TRBJ1-1 NA TRBV7-9 CASSETGLTGAFF TGTGCCAGCAGCGAGACAGGGCTAACGGGTGCTTTCTTT
NA TRBJ2-7 NA TRBV14 CASSRVAGPYEEQYF TGTGCCAGCAGCCGCGTGGCAGGTCCCTACGAGGAGCAGTACTTC
NA TRBJ1-5 NA TRBV27 CASSFTAGGNQPQHF TGTGCCAGCAGTTTTACGGCAGGGGGCAATCAGCCCCAGCATTTT
TRBD1 TRBJ1-5 NA TRBV23-1 CASSTDRGDQPQHF TGCGCCAGCAGCACTGACAGGGGGGATCAGCCCCAGCATTTT
NA TRBJ1-1 few TRBV30 CAWKRTTEAFF TGTGCCTGGAAGAGGACTACTGAAGCTTTCTTT
NA TRBJ2-1 NA TRBV9 CASSGGGGLIYNEQFF TGTGCCAGCAGCGGAGGGGGGGGACTTATCTACAATGAGCAGTTCTTC
TRBD2 TRBJ2-3 few TRBV10-3 CAIGSGGDPTDTQYF TGTGCCATCGGCAGCGGGGGGGATCCCACAGATACGCAGTATTTT
NA TRBJ2-7 NA TRBV19 CASSIQGFSYEQYF TGTGCCAGTAGTATACAGGGGTTCTCCTACGAGCAGTACTTC
TRBD1 TRBJ1-2 once TRBV19 CASSISARQGGGYTF TGTGCCAGTAGTATATCCGCCCGACAGGGTGGCGGCTACACCTTC
NA TRBJ1-1 NA TRBV2 CASRERWNTEAFF TGTGCCAGCCGGGAGAGGTGGAACACTGAAGCTTTCTTT
TRBD2 TRBJ2-2 NA TRBV4-1 CASSQDGTRNTGELFF TGCGCCAGCAGCCAAGACGGGACTAGAAACACCGGGGAGCTGTTTTTT
NA TRBJ2-2 NA TRBV9 CASSAANTGELFF TGTGCCAGCAGCGCGGCGAACACCGGGGAGCTGTTTTTT
TRBD2 TRBJ2-1 NA TRBV5-1 CASSRTSAFNNEQFF TGCGCCAGCAGCCGGACTAGCGCCTTTAACAATGAGCAGTTCTTC
NA TRBJ2-3 once TRBV6-5 CASSRDGTDTQYF TGTGCCAGCAGTCGGGACGGCACAGATACGCAGTATTTT
NA TRBJ1-1 NA TRBV6-5 CASRQMGGGTEAFF TGTGCCAGCAGGCAAATGGGGGGAGGCACTGAAGCTTTCTTT
TRBD1 TRBJ1-5 NA TRBV6-1 CASGGEGARGQPQHF TGTGCCAGCGGCGGTGAGGGGGCGCGGGGTCAGCCCCAGCATTTT
TRBD2 TRBJ2-5 NA TRBV6-5 CASSRLAGGRKTQYF TGTGCCAGCAGCCGACTAGCGGGGGGGCGTAAGACCCAGTACTTC
NA TRBJ1-3 NA TRBV4-3 CASSQVTGQSSGNTIYF TGCGCCAGCAGCCAAGTTACAGGACAGTCCTCTGGAAACACCATATATTTT
NA TRBJ1-1 few TRBV7-9 CASSTRGGSAEAFF TGTGCCAGCAGCACCCGAGGGGGAAGTGCTGAAGCTTTCTTT
NA TRBJ1-1 NA TRBV5-1 CASSLGGIYTEAFF TGCGCCAGCAGCTTGGGTGGGATTTACACTGAAGCTTTCTTT
NA TRBJ1-5 NA TRBV7-9 CASSSSRTDSNQPQHF TGTGCCAGCAGCTCCTCCAGGACGGATAGCAATCAGCCCCAGCATTTT
NA TRBJ2-5 once TRBV27 CASSLLRGETQYF TGTGCCAGCAGTTTACTCAGGGGAGAGACCCAGTACTTC
TRBD1 TRBJ1-6 NA TRBV5-3 CARRPGTGVSPLHF TGTGCCAGAAGGCCCGGGACAGGGGTGTCACCCCTCCACTTT
NA TRBJ1-2 NA TRBV5-6 CASSLEEWDPSDYGYTF TGTGCCAGCAGCTTGGAAGAGTGGGACCCGAGCGACTATGGCTACACCTTC
TRBD1 TRBJ2-7 NA TRBV5-1 CASSLDRGFNEQYF TGCGCCAGCAGCTTAGACAGGGGTTTTAACGAGCAGTACTTC
NA TRBJ2-2 NA TRBV4-2 CASSQVGTGTNTGELFF TGTGCCAGCAGCCAAGTTGGTACAGGGACGAACACCGGGGAGCTGTTTTTT